The 13 T cell receptor beta chains given below trace back to one sample, sequenced in a study of cytomegalovirus exposure and HLA in healthy donors. PCR used 60 Vbeta primers and 13 Jbeta primers. Sequencing was performed with immunoSEQ multiplex PCR; in TCRdb, only in-frame clones are kept and a portion is missing. The sample consists of approximately 85,000 clones, about 80% of them appearing once. Material for sequencing was PBMCs. The source of these receptors is a man aged 45-60 years in good health and CMV-seropositive.

This clone appeared a few times. The genes are TRBV5-4 and TRBJ2-7, with 9 bases fitting TRBD2. J gave up 2 bases and V 3 bases, and 6 bases lay outside the gene matches. The CDR3 extends over 15 amino acids. CDR1 and CDR2 (germline): SGHNT, YYREEE (reference sequence). This CDR3 is CASSSVAGEPYEQYF. The CDR3 region has the DNA TGTGCCAGCAGCTCGGTAGCGGGAGAACCCTACGAGCAGTACTTC. Filled out from reference TRBV5-4 and TRBJ2-7, the complete variable domain reads ETGVTQSPTHLIKTRGQQVTLRCSSQSGHNTVSWYQQALGQGPQFIFQYYREEENGRGNFPPRFSGLQFPNYSSELNVNALELDDSALYLCASSSVAGEPYEQYFGPGTRLTVT.

In DNA, the CDR3 is TGTGCCAGCAGCCGGAGACTAGCGGGAGCCCACGAGCAGTACTTC. Amino acid sequence: CASSRRLAGAHEQYF. The chain is built from TRBV5-6 and TRBJ2-7, with 12 bases that match TRBD2. The V gene end was trimmed by 4 bases and the J gene end by 5 bases; junction bases not matched to a gene: 7. Per germline, CDR1 SGHDT and CDR2 YYEEEE. This CDR3 contains 15 residues.

The rearrangement joins TRBV5-8 to TRBJ2-5, with 9 bases matching TRBD1. Germline CDR1 reads SGHTS; CDR2 reads YDEGEE. Trimming removed 4 bases from V and 4 bases from J; junction bases left unmatched: 8. The CDR3 loop spans 15 amino acids. The CDR3 loop reads CASSLTGGERETQYF. CDR3 DNA sequence: TGTGCCAGCAGCCTGACAGGGGGGGAACGAGAGACCCAGTACTTC. Using reference TRBV5-8 and TRBJ2-5 for the parts outside the CDR3, the full variable domain is EAGVTQSPTHLIKTRGQQATLRCSPISGHTSVYWYQQALGLGLQFLLWYDEGEERNRGNFPPRFSGRQFPNYSSELNVNALELEDSALYLCASSLTGGERETQYFGPGTRLLVL.

This chain joins TRBV11-3 and TRBJ2-1; TRBD1 aligns across 7 bases. V dropped 5 bases and J dropped 6; count of bases not matched to a gene: 4. This CDR3 is 13 amino acids long. Germline V gene lookup returns CDR1 SGHNT and CDR2 YENEEA. CDR3 in amino acids: CASSGQVGNEQFF. CDR3 sequence (DNA): TGTGCCAGCAGCGGACAGGTGGGCAATGAGCAGTTCTTC.

V gene TRBV30 combines with J gene TRBJ1-5, with D maybe TRBD1 (5 bases). This CDR3 contains 15 residues. Germline V gives CDR1 GTSNPN, CDR2 SVGIG (reference sequence). V was shortened by 0 bases and J by 0 bases, with 9 bases between the two germline ends. The CDR3 protein is CAWSVGGNSNQPQHF. CDR3 DNA: TGTGCCTGGAGTGTGGGGGGAAATAGCAATCAGCCCCAGCATTTT. Using reference TRBV30 and TRBJ1-5 for the parts outside the CDR3, the full variable domain is SQTIHQWPATLVQPVGSPLSLECTVEGTSNPNLYWYRQAAGRGLQLLFYSVGIGQISSEVPQNLSASRPQDRQFILSSKKLLLSDSGFYLCAWSVGGNSNQPQHFGDGTRLSIL.

The CDR3 is CASSSRQGVGNTEAFF. CDR3 bases: TGTGCCAGCAGCTCAAGACAGGGCGTGGGGAACACTGAAGCTTTCTTT. The rearrangement uses TRBV7-9 and TRBJ1-1, with TRBD1 matching 7 bases. Germline V gene lookup returns CDR1 SEHNR and CDR2 FQNEAQ (reference sequence). This CDR3 comprises 16 residues. Trimming at V came to 4 bases and at J to 1 base, leaving 9 bases not matched to a gene.

The chain recombines TRBV9 with TRBJ2-3; 10 bases map to TRBD2. Germline CDR1 reads SGDLS; CDR2 reads YYNGEE. CDR3 length: 18 amino acids. The junction had 8 bases not matched to a gene; V was cut back by 0 bases and J by 1 base. This CDR3 is CASSVGLTSGLGTDTQYF. In nucleotides, the CDR3 is TGTGCCAGCAGCGTAGGACTGACTAGCGGGCTCGGCACAGATACGCAGTATTTT. Full variable domain (rest looked up from reference TRBV9 and TRBJ2-3): DSGVTQTPKHLITATGQRVTLRCSPRSGDLSVYWYQQSLDQGLQFLIQYYNGEERAKGNILERFSAQQFPDLHSELNLSSLELGDSALYFCASSVGLTSGLGTDTQYFGPGTRLTVL.

This clone was picked up one time. The genes are TRBV29-1 and TRBJ2-7; 8 bases align to TRBD2. Germline V gene data show CDR1 as SQVTM and CDR2 as ANQGSEA. V trimming: 3 bases; J trimming: 5 bases; junction bases outside the gene matches: 12. This CDR3 spans 15 amino acids. The CDR3 reads CSVEALAEGGDEQYF. CDR3 bases: TGCAGCGTTGAGGCACTAGCGGAGGGGGGGGACGAGCAGTACTTC.

The chain joins TRBV7-9 to TRBJ2-2; TRBD1 agrees at 7 bases. V was clipped by 5 bases and J by 7 bases; unmatched bases: 13. In germline, CDR1 is SEHNR, CDR2 FQNEAQ (reference sequence). The CDR3 is made up of 16 amino acids. DNA of the CDR3: TGTGCCAGCAGCCGGACCGGGACAGCTTCGATCGGGGAGCTGTTTTTT. Its translation: CASSRTGTASIGELFF. The full variable domain, its missing parts supplied by reference TRBV7-9 and TRBJ2-2, is DTGVSQNPRHKITKRGQNVTFRCDPISEHNRLYWYRQTLGQGPEFLTYFQNEAQLEKSRLLSDRFSAERPKGSFSTLEIQRTEQGDSAMYLCASSRTGTASIGELFFGEGSRLTVL.

The CDR3 DNA is TGTGCCAGCAGCTTCGCCGGGACTAGCTCCTACGAGCAGTACTTC. This codes for CASSFAGTSSYEQYF. The J gene is TRBJ2-5, the V gene TRBV11-2; 8 positions match TRBD2. The DNA matches TRBJ2-7 better at its end, which makes the J call doubtful. The CDR3 is 15 residues long. From germline, CDR1 is SGHAT and CDR2 FQNNGV.

This clone was counted a single time. V gene TRBV5-4 combines with J gene TRBJ2-3; D possibly corresponds to TRBD2 (7 bases). The V gene lost 10 bases and the J gene lost 2 bases, with 14 bases spanning the gap. Germline V gene sequence: CDR1 SGHNT, CDR2 YYREEE (reference sequence). The CDR3 covers 13 residues. The CDR3 sequence is CAGGGPATDTQYF. The CDR3 nucleotides read TGTGCCGGGGGGGGCCCTGCCACAGATACGCAGTATTTT.

Concerning this clone itself: At one end the junction does not follow the germline gene, possibly because of a read error. The chain links TRBV7-9 to TRBJ1-1; weak D call: TRBD1 (6 bases). This CDR3 has 15 residues. CDR1 is SEHNR and CDR2 is FQNEAQ in the germline V gene (reference sequence). CDR3 sequence: CSSGTSTTMNTEAFF. CDR3 nucleotides: TGTTCCAGCGGGACAAGTACCACCATGAACACTGAAGCTTTCTTT.

This chain uses TRBV2 with TRBJ1-2; D might be TRBD1 (5 bases). Deletions cut 6 bases from V and 2 bases from J, with 10 bases between. Germline CDR1 SNHLY, CDR2 FYNNEI. This CDR3 is built from 13 residues. This CDR3 is CASSGGANYGYTF. The CDR3 DNA sequence: TGTGCCAGCAGCGGGGGTGCGAACTATGGCTACACCTTC.